This TCR beta chain was recorded in a study of shared clonotypes between healthy human individuals. In the naive CD8 group, cells lacked CD45RO and were positively selected for CCR7, so terminally differentiated effector memory CD45RA+ cells were left out. CDR1 SGHAT and CDR2 FQNNGV come from the germline V gene. The CDR3 covers 17 residues. After removal of 5 bases from V and 3 bases from J, the junction contained 9 bases not matched to a gene. Study outcomes and limitations: The study found about 5% of naive CD4 clonotypes shared across a handful of donors. Only a few donors were included, so the genetic and exposure-history diversity represented was limited.

Several immunoSEQ plates held equal portions of the genomic DNA taken from each subset. In replicate PCRs of sorted subsets, approximately 210 ng DNA, about 30,000 T cell genomes, was used. Repertoires were generated with immunoSEQ multiplex PCR, while TCRdb's copy carries only in-frame clones and drops some. This table holds about 2,100,000 clones, 90% to 95% found once. Remarks on this clone: No antigen is known for it.

This sequence was found in a man aged 18 to 29 in good health. Some clones in this sample may be carry-over from other donors' samples. Sequenced material: naive CD8+ T cells from PBMCs. The chain carries TRBV11-2 and TRBJ2-7; 14 positions match TRBD2. The CDR3 region has the DNA TGTGCCAGCAGCCCCCCTGGACTAGCGGGAGGAAGCTACGAGCAGTACTTC. Amino acid sequence: CASSPPGLAGGSYEQYF.